A selection of T cell receptor beta chains follows, all from one sample in a study of T-cell reconstitution after alpha-beta-depleted transplantation in children. TCRdb analysed the PCR reads with MiXCR anew, one entry per CDR3 protein. The data contain hundreds of thousands of distinct CDR3 sequences, 10% to 15% of them singletons. The sample here was PBMCs, mostly from graft donor cells, taken 360 days after TCRalphabeta/CD19-depleted stem cell transplant. These receptor sequences come from a male patient younger than 18 who had a stem cell transplant for acute myeloid leukemia, so the T cells may come from the graft donor. CDR3s include the opening cysteine and the closing phenylalanine or tryptophan. The D gene is left open where the match is weak. For some rows the clone size is stated as once, few or many, or as a class when expanded; others skip it.

TRBD1 16 TRBJ2-2 many TRBV12-3/TRBV12-4 TGTGCCAGCAGTGCCGGGACAGGGGAGTTCACCGGGGAGCTGTTTTTT CASSAGTGEFTGELFF
NA 12 TRBJ2-1 many TRBV28 TGTGCCAGCAGTTTTAGGACCGGTGAGCAGTTCTTC CASSFRTGEQFF
TRBD2 17 TRBJ2-1 few TRBV2 TGTGCCAGCAGGCTAACTAGCGGGAGGGCCGACATGAATGAGCAGTTCTTC CASRLTSGRADMNEQFF
NA 16 TRBJ2-7 few TRBV4-2 TGTGCCAGCAGCCAAGATCAGCTTAGCGGACCCTACGAGCAGTACTTC CASSQDQLSGPYEQYF
TRBD1 11 TRBJ2-2 many TRBV29-1 TGCAGCGTGGGACAGAGCGGGGAGCTGTTTTTT CSVGQSGELFF
NA 14 TRBJ2-7 NA TRBV21-1 TGTGCCAGCAGCAAGGGGGACGATGACTACGAGCAGTACTTC CASSKGDDDYEQYF
NA 14 TRBJ2-7 NA TRBV4-3 TGCGCCAGCAGCCAAGGCCGGGGGTGGGACGAGCAGTACTTC CASSQGRGWDEQYF
NA 12 TRBJ2-7 many TRBV5-1 TGTGCCAGCAGCTTAGATCTCTACGAGCAGTACTTC CASSLDLYEQYF
NA 13 TRBJ2-7 few TRBV6-6 TGTGCCAGCAAAGGGGCGGGATCCTACGAGCAGTACTTC CASKGAGSYEQYF
NA 16 TRBJ2-3 few TRBV5-1 TGCGCCAGCAGCCTACTAGCCGACCTTAGCACAGATACGCAGTATTTT CASSLLADLSTDTQYF
NA 17 TRBJ2-3 many TRBV20-1 TGCAGTGCTAGAGATTTTAGCCCAGCCCTGCCAAAGGATACGCAGTATTTT CSARDFSPALPKDTQYF
NA 15 TRBJ2-2 few TRBV5-1 TGCGCCAGCAGCGGCGGAGTAGCGGTAACCGGGGAGCTGTTTTTT CASSGGVAVTGELFF
NA 13 TRBJ2-1 few TRBV7-6 TGTGCCAGCAGCTTTTTACCCGGTAATGAGCAGTTCTTC CASSFLPGNEQFF
NA 11 TRBJ2-4 NA TRBV6-2/TRBV6-3 TGTGCCAGCAGTTATCGGAACATTCAGTACTTC CASSYRNIQYF
NA 12 TRBJ2-5 many TRBV29-1 TGCAGCGTTGACGGTCCCTGGGAGACCCAGTACTTC CSVDGPWETQYF
NA 16 TRBJ2-5 NA TRBV7-2 TGTGCCAGCAGCCCCCCGGTAGGCAGAAACCAAGAGACCCAGTACTTC CASSPPVGRNQETQYF
NA 15 TRBJ2-1 few TRBV5-1 TGCGCCAGCAGGGGGAAAAGGGACTGGACGAATGAGCAGTTCTTC CASRGKRDWTNEQFF
TRBD1 15 TRBJ2-7 few TRBV4-3 TGCGCCAGCAGCCACAGACAGGGGACCTCCTACGAGCAGTACTTC CASSHRQGTSYEQYF
NA 15 TRBJ1-2 many TRBV20-1 TGCAGTGCTAGGGGCCCGACAGGAGAGAACTATGGCTACACCTTC CSARGPTGENYGYTF
NA 13 TRBJ2-2 many TRBV29-1 TGCAGCGTTGAAGATTCGGACGCCGGGGAGCTGTTTTTT CSVEDSDAGELFF
NA 15 TRBJ2-3 NA TRBV20-1 TGCAGTGCTAGAGTAGGGGGTGCCGGCACAGATACGCAGTATTTT CSARVGGAGTDTQYF
NA 14 TRBJ2-7 NA TRBV28 TGTGCCAGCAGTCTTCTGCTGGGGTCCTACGAGCAGTACTTC CASSLLLGSYEQYF
NA 15 TRBJ2-5 NA TRBV4-3 TGCGCCAGCAGCCAAGATTCGGGTCACGGGGAGACCCAGTACTTC CASSQDSGHGETQYF
TRBD1 14 TRBJ2-5 NA TRBV28 TGTGCCAGCAATCAACAGGGGGCGGGGGAGACCCAGTACTTC CASNQQGAGETQYF
NA 19 TRBJ2-1 few TRBV5-5 TGTGCCAGCAGCTTGACAGGCCTGAGCCCCACAACGTATTACAATGAGCAGTTCTTC CASSLTGLSPTTYYNEQFF
NA 12 TRBJ1-1 many TRBV6-5 TGTGCCAGCAGCCGTGACACCTCTGGGGCTTTCTTT CASSRDTSGAFF
NA 17 TRBJ2-1 many TRBV28 TGTGCCAGCAGTTCCCGAATACAGGGAAAGGGACTCAATGAGCAGTTCTTC CASSSRIQGKGLNEQFF
NA 15 TRBJ2-7 few TRBV28 TGTGCCAGCAGTTTGCTTGACAGGTTGAACCACGAGCAGTACTTC CASSLLDRLNHEQYF
TRBD2 14 TRBJ2-3 many TRBV7-2 TGTGCCAGCAACCTGGCGGGGGGCACAGATACGCAGTATTTT CASNLAGGTDTQYF
TRBD1 15 TRBJ1-2 NA TRBV7-6 TGTGCCAGCAGCTCTTACAAGGACAGGACAAATGGCTACACCTTC CASSSYKDRTNGYTF
NA 17 TRBJ2-5 many TRBV4-3 TGCGCCAGCAGCCAAGATCCCACTACACATGCCGGGGAGACCCAGTACTTC CASSQDPTTHAGETQYF
TRBD2 15 TRBJ2-1 NA TRBV7-9 TGTGCCAGCAGGTCAAGCGGGATTTTCTACAATGAGCAGTTCTTC CASRSSGIFYNEQFF
NA 12 TRBJ2-1 NA TRBV11-3 TGTGCCAGCAGCGATATTAGGAATGAGCAGTTCTTC CASSDIRNEQFF
NA 14 TRBJ2-3 NA TRBV19 TGTGCCAGCGAAACAGGCAGAGGGACAGATACGCAGTATTTT CASETGRGTDTQYF
NA 16 TRBJ2-3 NA TRBV14 TGTGCCAGCAGCCAAGGTCGTTTGCGGTGGTTGGATACGCAGTATTTT CASSQGRLRWLDTQYF
TRBD1 18 TRBJ1-6 NA TRBV5-1 TGCGCCAGCAGCTTGGAACAGGGGTCTTTCTCCTATAATTCACCCCTCCACTTT CASSLEQGSFSYNSPLHF
NA 16 TRBJ1-5 NA TRBV6-5 TGTGCCAGCAGTTACTCAGGCTTGGGAGGTAGTCAGCCCCAGCATTTT CASSYSGLGGSQPQHF
TRBD1 14 TRBJ2-1 NA TRBV5-1 TGCGCCAGCAGCCCTACAGGGGGGAGGTATGAGCAGTTCTTC CASSPTGGRYEQFF
NA 15 TRBJ2-7 few TRBV18 TGTGCCAGCTCATCCACGAGAGGAGGGATGGACGAGCAGTACTTC CASSSTRGGMDEQYF
TRBD2 18 TRBJ2-3 few TRBV20-1 TGCAGTGCTAGAGAATTTTTACGGCTAGCGGGAGCGGGAGATACGCAGTATTTT CSAREFLRLAGAGDTQYF
TRBD2 17 TRBJ2-1 many TRBV5-1 TGCGCCAGCAGCTTGGGAAGTAGCGGGAGAACCTACAATGAGCAGTTCTTC CASSLGSSGRTYNEQFF
NA 17 TRBJ2-2 NA TRBV7-3 TGTGCCAGCAGCTTAAGCCTCCACTATTTGAACACCGGGGAGCTGTTTTTT CASSLSLHYLNTGELFF
NA 16 TRBJ2-3 few TRBV7-2 TGTGCCAGCAGCTTAAGTACTTCCCCACCAGGGGATACGCAGTATTTT CASSLSTSPPGDTQYF
NA 11 TRBJ2-1 NA TRBV25-1 TGTGCCAGCAGTCGTCTGGGGGCGAGGTTCTTC CASSRLGARFF
TRBD1 15 TRBJ1-5 few TRBV28 TGTGCCAGCAGTAGACAGGGATCCAAGAATCAGCCCCAGCATTTT CASSRQGSKNQPQHF
TRBD2 14 TRBJ2-3 NA TRBV20-1 TGCAGTGCTCGAAAAGCGGGGCCACAAGATACGCAGTATTTT CSARKAGPQDTQYF
TRBD2 17 TRBJ2-1 NA TRBV19 TGTGCCAGTAGTATAGGGCTAGCGGGAGTCACCTCGAGTGAGCAGTTCTTC CASSIGLAGVTSSEQFF